A single sample is the source of the 12 T cell receptor beta chains below, sequenced in a study of blood T cell repertoires in COVID-19. Some clones are missing from TCRdb's copy, which holds only in-frame ones; the method was immunoSEQ multiplex PCR. The sample has about 44,000 clones; approximately 90% are singletons. Sequencing used peripheral blood. The receptor set was obtained from a man between 65 and 80 years old with active COVID-19.

The V gene is TRBV30, the J gene TRBJ2-1; D unresolved. Trimming stripped 6 bases from V and 0 bases from J, with 12 bases between. Germline V gene sequence: CDR1 GTSNPN, CDR2 SVGIG (reference sequence). The CDR3 is 14 amino acids. The CDR3 region has the DNA TGTGCCTGCTACCGCCTTAGCTCCTACAATGAGCAGTTCTTC. Translating it yields CACYRLSSYNEQFF.

This chain links TRBV19 with TRBJ2-7; D call uncertain. V lost 1 base and J lost 0, with 7 bases in between. The germline V gene has CDR1 LNHDA and CDR2 SQIVND (reference sequence). This CDR3 spans 14 amino acids. CDR3 bases: TGTGCCAGTAGTATAGTTGACACCTCCTACGAGCAGTACTTC. It translates to CASSIVDTSYEQYF.

The V gene is TRBV27, the J gene TRBJ1-2; D may be TRBD1 (5 bases). The germline gives CDR1 MNHEY, CDR2 SMNVEV (reference sequence). The CDR3 spans 17 residues. V was cut by 5 bases and J by 3 bases, with 22 bases left in between. CDR3 in amino acids: CASSPGRVPSHDYGYTF. The CDR3 region has the DNA TGTGCCAGCAGTCCGGGCAGGGTCCCCTCCCATGACTATGGCTACACCTTC.

This clone showed up just a few times. For the CDR3, the DNA is TGTGCCAGCAGTGTAAAAGCGGGGGGAAGTGTTCCGAACACCGGGGAGCTGTTTTTT. It codes for CASSVKAGGSVPNTGELFF. The rearrangement uses TRBV6-4 and TRBJ2-2; 9 bases match TRBD2. Germline CDR1 and CDR2: MRHNA and SNTAGT. The CDR3 spans 19 residues. The junction had 12 bases not matched to a gene; V was cut back by 4 bases and J by 0 bases.

This sequence joins TRBV19 and TRBJ2-3; a possible D gene is TRBD2 (5 bases). Looked up from germline, CDR1 is LNHDA and CDR2 is SQIVND (reference sequence). Trimming cost V 3 bases and J 5 bases, with 6 bases left between them. This CDR3 is built from 12 residues. The CDR3 loop is CASSIEGDTQYF. The CDR3 DNA reads as TGTGCCAGTAGTATCGAGGGAGATACGCAGTATTTT.

V is TRBV7-9 and J is TRBJ2-1, with D possibly TRBD2 on 5 matching bases. The V end was cut by 3 bases, the J end by 0 bases, with 12 bases between. Per germline, CDR1 SEHNR and CDR2 FQNEAQ (reference sequence). The length of the CDR3 is 16 residues. The CDR3 coding sequence is TGTGCCAGCAGCTTTAGAGCGGTGAGCTCCTACAATGAGCAGTTCTTC. Amino acids: CASSFRAVSSYNEQFF. The full variable domain, with the rest looked up from reference TRBV7-9 and TRBJ2-1, is DTGVSQNPRHKITKRGQNVTFRCDPISEHNRLYWYRQTLGQGPEFLTYFQNEAQLEKSRLLSDRFSAERPKGSFSTLEIQRTEQGDSAMYLCASSFRAVSSYNEQFFGPGTRLTVL.

This clone occurred once. This chain joins TRBV28 and TRBJ1-1, with D tentatively TRBD1 (6 bases). Germline CDR1 and CDR2: MDHEN and SYDVKM. V was clipped by 3 bases and J by 7 bases, with 12 bases between them. The CDR3 sequence is 13 residues long. The CDR3 bases are TGTGCCAGCAGTTTTACACAGGGAATTGAAGCTTTCTTT. It encodes CASSFTQGIEAFF.

This clone was detected once. The chain combines TRBV15 with TRBJ2-3; 8 bases align to TRBD1. J gave up 3 bases and V 10 bases, and 15 bases lay outside the gene matches. CDR1 is LNHNV and CDR2 is YYDKDF in the germline V gene (reference sequence). The CDR3 totals 16 residues. This CDR3 reads CAISDRGQRSTDTQYF. DNA of the CDR3: TGTGCCATCTCCGACAGGGGACAACGAAGTACAGATACGCAGTATTTT.

This clone was found a few times. This chain joins TRBV4-3 and TRBJ2-3, with 12 bases aligning to TRBD1. Losses at the gene ends were 4 bases for V and 4 bases for J; bases not matched to a gene: 9. CDR3 size: 17 residues. The germline gives CDR1 LGHNA, CDR2 YSLEER. CDR3 DNA sequence: TGCGCCAGCAGCCGCCGCGGGACAGGGGGCAGGTCAGATACGCAGTATTTT. This gives the protein CASSRRGTGGRSDTQYF.

This clone came up once. The chain combines TRBV3-1 (or the pseudogene TRBV3-2) with TRBJ1-2; maybe TRBD1 (6 bases). With 4 bases removed from V and 5 bases from J, the gap between germline ends came to 17 bases. Germline CDR1 and CDR2: LGHDT and YNNKEL (reference sequence). CDR3 length: 15 amino acids. The CDR3 DNA sequence: TGTGCCAGCAGCCTCCCCGGACAGAGTAAATATGGCTACACCTTC. Its protein is CASSLPGQSKYGYTF.

J is TRBJ1-3 and V is TRBV18, with 7 nucleotides matching TRBD1. This CDR3 comprises 16 residues. V lost 10 bases to trimming and J lost 3 bases; unmatched junction nucleotides: 15. Germline V gene sequence: CDR1 KGHSH, CDR2 LQKENI. This chain's CDR3 is CATSPRAGTVGNTIYF. CDR3 in DNA: TGTGCCACCTCCCCACGGGCCGGGACAGTTGGAAACACCATATATTTT.

The rearrangement links TRBV7-9 to TRBJ2-2, with 7 nucleotides matching TRBD1. Germline values: CDR1 SEHNR, CDR2 FQNEAQ (reference sequence). V lost 4 bases to trimming and J lost 3 bases; unmatched junction nucleotides: 2. This CDR3 contains 14 residues. DNA for the CDR3: TGTGCCAGCAGCTCAGACAGGGACACCGGGGAGCTGTTTTTT. It codes for CASSSDRDTGELFF.